This T cell receptor (beta chain) was sequenced for a study of beta chain features in type 1 diabetes. General study findings and limits: Type 1 diabetes patients showed a moderate but significant shortening of TCRB CDR3s in all four CD4+ subsets.

What was sequenced were expressed TCRB transcripts, since all of the isolated RNA had been reverse transcribed. Libraries were prepared by immunoSEQ multiplex PCR; TCRdb keeps only in-frame clonotypes and omits some of them. The data contain around 360,000 clones, over 10% of them singletons. As for this clone: Its target is not known.

The CDR3 is made up of 15 amino acids. In germline, CDR1 is LNHDA, CDR2 SQIVND (reference sequence). Germline trimming cut 4 bases from V and 4 bases from J; bases unmatched to any gene: 5. The V and J genes are TRBV19 and TRBJ2-4, with 9 bases that match TRBD1. This TCR came from a woman aged 18-35 years with type 1 diabetes. The sample taken for sequencing was naive CD4+ T cells from blood. Here the CDR3 DNA reads TGTGCCAGTAGTACGACCGGACAGGGGAAAAACATTCAGTACTTC. This encodes CASSTTGQGKNIQYF.